This T cell receptor (beta chain) appears in the sequencing data of a study of blood T cell repertoires in COVID-19. Study information: Specimens from acute and convalescent COVID-19 originated in the United States, Italy and Spain. Sources were T cells, B-cell-depleted T cells, or PBMCs; the material itself was cDNA or gDNA.

The ends were cut back, 2 bases at V and 5 bases at J, with 9 bases in the middle. This CDR3 has 13 residues. How the authors handled the data: Nucleated cell counts were estimated from reference gene primer amplification. Data came from immunoSEQ multiplex PCR; TCRdb stores just in-frame clones and leaves some out. The V and J calls and clone size are taken from that table; D and trimming were inferred from the DNA. The table lists fewer than 250,000 clones, 84% of them singletons, with 20% in the top ten. This TCR was sampled from a man aged 30 to 39 with active or convalescent COVID-19. The sequenced sample consisted of peripheral blood. The V and J genes are TRBV12-3 or TRBV12-4 and TRBJ2-5, with a weak D call TRBD2 (6 bases). CDR3 protein: CASSLSGGETQYF. CDR3 DNA: TGTGCCAGCAGTTTAAGTGGGGGGGAGACCCAGTACTTC.